This T cell receptor (beta chain) was sequenced for a study of cytomegalovirus exposure and HLA in healthy donors (dated by TCRdb to about 2017). Turning to the overall study: An earlier analysis of a few hundred of the donors reported about 280 Gb of sequence data and approximately 120 million unique TCR beta sequences obtained from some 170 million T cells. Alongside the repertoire data, information on donor age, sex, ethnicity and CMV serostatus was compiled. A few DR-DQ haplotypes were treated as single units for association and clustering because of strong linkage in the cohort. The T cell repertoires of some 700 subjects were profiled by immunosequencing and related to cytomegalovirus serostatus. In an earlier analysis of a few hundred of the donors, high-throughput TCR beta sequencing was used to judge whether each TCR beta V gene segment behaved as functional or pseudogenic. The study aimed to test whether cataloging public T cell receptors could reveal signatures of past pathogen exposure. Rather than drawing on any new phenotypic data, the later analysis identified candidate immune exposures from TCR beta sequences and the way those sequences occurred across donors. Of the roughly 400 genotyped donors, approximately 83% fell in the genetic ancestry cluster associated with self-reported Caucasian donors. Besides the first cohort of under 700 subjects, a separate validation cohort made up of some 110 different subjects was used. Both class I and class II loci were covered by HLA typing, at four-digit resolution. The number of donors typed differed by locus, with about 620-630 for A, B, C, DRB1 and DQB1, roughly 520 for DQA1, 600 to 610 for DPA1, and 450 to 480 for DPB1. About 310 gigabases of sequencing data and approximately 93 million unique TCR sequences were included in an early release covering under 650 HLA-typed donors. On average, roughly 250,000 unique TCR beta nucleotide sequences were sequenced per donor among about 400 genotyped donors of the cohort, with around 19% of those sequences being non-productive. All discovery cohort repertoires had been generated using a single sequencing platform. In a later analysis, previously published TCR beta repertoires from fewer than 750 donors were re-analyzed and high-resolution HLA genotyping was added so that TCR occurrence patterns could be studied. High-throughput TCR immunosequencing, statistical association of individual TCRs with disease status, and machine learning were combined to predict cytomegalovirus infection status. A later genetic analysis used genome-wide SNP genotypes for about 65% of the 666 donors, treating that subset as a discovery cohort.

Notes on this clone: Its antigen target is currently unknown. There are no base qualities to consult, and no much larger clone falls within one base.

The library came from the immunoSEQ multiplex PCR assay. For the multiplex PCR, a mixture combining 60 forward primers for TCR Vbeta segments and 13 reverse primers for TCR Jbeta segments was used. A multiplex PCR assay on genomic DNA amplified the CDR3 region of rearranged TCR beta genes. The amplified TCR beta libraries were sequenced on the Illumina HiSeq System as 87-base-pair reads. As for the original processing: Across the 500 to 750 repertoires, a later analysis counted approximately 75 million unique TCR beta chains, 9.5 million to 12 million of which were shared by at least two donors. To remove PCR and sequencing errors, raw reads were error-corrected and collapsed into unique sequences using a nearest-neighbor algorithm that merged closely related sequences. Alignment of CDR3 sequences to IMGT reference sequences was used to assign V, D and J gene segments. For a sequence to be retained, at least a six-nucleotide match to both a V gene segment and a J gene segment was required. A rearrangement counted as productive if the CDR3 had no stop codons and remained in frame with V and J, and every other rearrangement counted as non-productive. CDR3 was defined by IMGT convention, running from the second conserved V-encoded cysteine to the conserved J-encoded phenylalanine. Sequences without an unambiguous match to a single V gene segment were excluded from the earlier analysis of a few hundred of the donors. An earlier analysis of several hundred of the donors called V segments functional above 56.7% productive rearrangements and segregating when the between-donor standard deviation exceeded 5%. A statistical classification framework was built for diagnosing cytomegalovirus status from the catalog of TCR beta chain sequences. In a later analysis, TCR nucleotide sequences were compared against IMGT/GENE-DB human TR gene sequences so that V and J genes could be assigned. A later analysis assigned CDR3 sequences and most-parsimonious VDJ recombination scenarios with the TCRdist pipeline. In a later analysis, each TCR beta chain was defined by its CDR3 amino acid sequence together with its V-gene family, and reads without a unique V-gene family were excluded. To address suspected cross-contamination and a sequencing artifact, a later analysis removed approximately 590 highly shared, low-generation-probability nucleotide sequences. For each public chain, a later analysis derived a clonal expansion index from normalized ranks of inferred template counts within each repertoire. Generation probabilities in a later analysis came from a VDJ recombination model fitted to out-of-frame rearrangements, and those results were checked against IGoR. In a later analysis, hypergeometric tests were used to score TCR-TCR, TCR-HLA and TCR-CMV co-occurrence, with a repertoire-size bias correction applied to TCR pairs. False discovery rates were estimated in a later analysis by permuting HLA or CMV assignments 20 times. In a later analysis, co-occurring TCRs were grouped using DBSCAN, and TCRdist sequence similarity was added for clustering within HLA-allele-positive subsets. Repertoires with fewer than 30,000 or more than 120,000 public chains, plus five repertoires with anomalous nucleotide sharing, were excluded from co-occurrence clustering. TCRdb obtained this table from immuneACCESS and retained in-frame rearrangements with V and J assigned. These tables miss some clones; where compared with another copy, unresolved V genes account for less than half of the shortfall, and the remainder is unexplained. D and trimming were read from the DNA, whereas the V and J calls and clone size are those reported in that table. For this sample the table gives under 250,000 clones, of which around 80% were detected only once. Under 2% of the sample rests with the top ten.

From cysteine to phenylalanine, the CDR3 is 12 amino acids long. The retained sequence is limited to the CDR3, 36 bases, with the frame set at the first base. V is reduced by 1 base and J by 7 bases, leaving a spacing of 5 bases between them. CDR1 and CDR2, looked up from the germline V gene (reference sequence), are MNHNY and SVGAGI. The paper's findings and limits, for the study overall: Because the 87-base-pair reads could not distinguish some IMGT-functional V segments, including TRBV6-2 and TRBV6-3, those segments were excluded. Broadly in line with IMGT annotations, most TCR beta V segments showed up in productive rearrangements about 87% or about 30% of the time in an earlier analysis of several hundred of the donors. Correlated functional status among segregating V segments might reflect linkage disequilibrium, but an unknown experimental factor could not be ruled out. In a later analysis, most CMV-associated TCR beta chains were found to appear HLA-restricted, with HLA associations seemingly driven largely by CMV exposure. This cohort had only TCR beta chains sequenced, and the lack of alpha or paired-chain data limited which features could be detected. Strong co-occurrence of HLA alleles, especially DR and DQ, made assigning TCR associations to individual alleles difficult. Immune exposure information for the cohort was limited to CMV serostatus. At a false discovery rate of 0.05, a later analysis linked approximately 18,000 TCR beta sequences to specific HLA alleles. A further reported finding was that TCR beta sequences accurately predicted the HLA-A and HLA-B alleles for most subjects in the first cohort. A later genetic analysis reported fewer N-insertions in productive TCRs among donors in an Asian-associated ancestry cluster than the approximately 700-donor mean. Compared with equally common non-associated chains, HLA-associated TCR beta chains in a later analysis were more clonally expanded and had lower generation probabilities. Because some donors lacked HLA typing at each locus, the association tests relied only on the typed subset. It was suggested by the authors that the approach could potentially be generalized to other disease states and immunological phenotypes. In a later genetic analysis, a missense DCLRE1C variant was associated with V-gene and J-gene trimming of TCR beta chains, and the association was replicated in an independent cohort. Cytomegalovirus status was reported to be diagnosed by the classifier with high specificity and sensitivity in both the original and validation cohorts. Because counts were too low, approximately 18 rarely observed V segments, including chromosome 9 orphons, were excluded from the earlier analysis of around 640 of the donors. In a later analysis, TCR association rates were found to vary across HLA loci, with the most associated TCRs seen for DRB1 alleles and the fewest for HLA-C alleles. A cluster of highly shared sequence variants was judged likely to be a technical artifact of the sequencing pipeline. According to a later analysis, parvovirus B19, influenza, CMV and Epstein-Barr virus appeared linked to several top co-occurrence clusters. The study gave a list of about 170 TCR beta chains associated with cytomegalovirus. Roughly uniform sequencing depth across donors was assumed in presence/absence analyses, although this assumption may not hold. Most TCR sequences were seen in very few donors, while some public TCRs were found in many individuals. In vitro tests confirmed that a few of the cytomegalovirus-associated TCR beta chains recognize cytomegalovirus antigens.

The cohort was made up of 666 healthy bone marrow donors. At the time of sampling, every cohort member was nominally healthy, though immune exposures that went unrecorded were likely present. The donor tested CMV seronegative, placing the donor among the 300 to 400 seronegative members of the cohort. Every donor gave a peripheral blood sample, and the peripheral blood mononuclear cells from that sample were used for TCR beta sequencing. The Qiagen DNeasy Blood Extraction Kit was used to extract genomic DNA from the blood cell samples. Input material: PBMCs. This clonotype was obtained from a man aged 25-45 years in good health and CMV-seronegative. The chain is made from TRBV6-6 and TRBJ2-1; TRBD1 is perhaps the D gene, given 5 matching bases. The CDR3 in this case is CASSYYRNEQFF. The DNA reads TGTGCCAGCAGTTACTACAGGAATGAGCAGTTCTTC.